The 25 T cell receptor beta chains listed next were all sequenced from one sample in a study of blood T cell repertoires in COVID-19. The assay was immunoSEQ multiplex PCR, and TCRdb's table has in-frame clones only and misses some. The sample has about 250,000 clones, about 87% seen once; the top ten hold around 3%. Specimen: PBMCs or T cells enriched from blood (not recorded which). All receptors come from a woman aged 50 to 65 who had recovered from COVID-19.

The chain recombines TRBV18 with TRBJ1-6; D perhaps matches TRBD1 (6 bases). CDR1 is KGHSH and CDR2 is LQKENI in the germline V gene. V was clipped by 3 bases and J by 10 bases, with 16 bases between them. The CDR3 runs 15 residues. In DNA, the CDR3 is TGTGCCAGCTCACCTACAGGGATGTTGGAGTCACCCCTCCACTTT. As protein: CASSPTGMLESPLHF.

The gene calls are TRBV28 and TRBJ1-2; 11 bases agree with TRBD1. V lost 3 bases and J lost 4; bases outside the gene matches: 4. Germline CDR1 is MDHEN and CDR2 is SYDVKM. The CDR3 length is 15 residues. The CDR3 DNA follows: TGTGCCAGCAGTTTTCGGACAGGGGGCCTCTATGGCTACACCTTC. Translating it yields CASSFRTGGLYGYTF.

The chain uses TRBV7-9 and TRBJ1-6; 8 bases align to TRBD1. Germline V gene lookup returns CDR1 SEHNR and CDR2 FQNEAQ (reference sequence). The junction had 4 bases not matched to a gene; V was cut back by 1 base and J by 11 bases. The CDR3 consists of 14 residues. The CDR3 DNA sequence: TGTGCCAGCAGCTTAGGACAGGGGACGGCACCCCTCCACTTT. As protein: CASSLGQGTAPLHF.

The chain carries TRBV9 and TRBJ2-5, with a possible D match to TRBD1 (6 bases). CDR1 is SGDLS and CDR2 is YYNGEE in the germline V gene. V was cut by 4 bases and J by 5 bases, with 15 bases left in between. The CDR3 totals 14 residues. The CDR3, as DNA: TGTGCCAGCAGCATACAGGGTGGTTTGGAGACCCAGTACTTC. Translating gives CASSIQGGLETQYF.

The chain has TRBV7-2 and TRBJ2-7, with 11 bases that match TRBD1. The CDR3 has 15 residues. The germline V gene encodes CDR1 SGHTA and CDR2 FQGNSA. Trimming at V came to 4 bases and at J to 3 bases, leaving 5 bases not matched to a gene. The CDR3 DNA follows: TGTGCCAGCAGCTCCCGGACAGGGGGCCACTACGAGCAGTACTTC. This codes for CASSSRTGGHYEQYF.

This chain uses TRBV15 with TRBJ2-5, with 7 bases fitting TRBD2. The CDR3 totals 15 residues. Germline lookup yields CDR1 LNHNV and CDR2 YYDKDF (reference sequence). V was pared by 3 bases and J by 5 bases, with 9 bases of the junction left unmatched. The CDR3 coding sequence is TGTGCCACCAGCAGGTGGGCGGGAGTGCGTGAGACCCAGTACTTC. Encoded protein: CATSRWAGVRETQYF. Looking up the rest from reference TRBV15 and TRBJ2-5 gives the full variable domain: DAMVIQNPRYQVTQFGKPVTLSCSQTLNHNVMYWYQQKSSQAPKLLFHYYDKDFNNEADTPDNFQSRRPNTSFCFLDIRSPGLGDTAMYLCATSRWAGVRETQYFGPGTRLLVL.

This chain links TRBV27 with TRBJ2-1; 10 positions match TRBD2. The CDR3 covers 15 residues. CDR1 is MNHEY, CDR2 SMNVEV, per germline (reference sequence). The trim removed 2 bases at V and 9 bases at J, leaving 7 bases unmatched. CDR3 nucleotides: TGTGCCAGCAGTTTAAGCAGCGGGAGGGGGGGTGAGCAGTTCTTC. This sequence encodes CASSLSSGRGGEQFF.

V usage is TRBV3-1 (or the pseudogene TRBV3-2) and J usage is TRBJ2-7; 11 nucleotides align to TRBD1. V was pared by 4 bases and J by 4 bases, with 9 bases of the junction left unmatched. CDR1 and CDR2 from the germline V gene are LGHDT and YNNKEL (reference sequence). The length of the CDR3 is 16 residues. CDR3 bases: TGTGCCAGCAGCCCTCCGCCCGGGACAGGGGGGTACGAGCAGTACTTC. Translating it yields CASSPPPGTGGYEQYF.

In nucleotides, the CDR3 is TGTGCCTGGAGAGGGACGCCCCAGGGCAGGGGCACTGAAGCTTTCTTT. Amino acids: CAWRGTPQGRGTEAFF. This chain connects TRBV30 to TRBJ1-1, with D possibly being TRBD1 (6 bases). The CDR3 totals 16 residues. The V end was cut by 3 bases, the J end by 4 bases, with 21 bases between. Per germline, CDR1 GTSNPN and CDR2 SVGIG (reference sequence). Full variable domain (remainder filled in from reference TRBV30 and TRBJ1-1): SQTIHQWPATLVQPVGSPLSLECTVEGTSNPNLYWYRQAAGRGLQLLFYSVGIGQISSEVPQNLSASRPQDRQFILSSKKLLLSDSGFYLCAWRGTPQGRGTEAFFGQGTRLTVV.

V is TRBV27 and J is TRBJ1-2, with TRBD1 identical over 7 bases. The CDR3 has 14 amino acids. With V trimmed by 5 bases and J by 2 bases, 5 bases remained unmatched. Germline loops: CDR1 MNHEY, CDR2 SMNVEV (reference sequence). The DNA of the CDR3 is TGTGCCAGCAGTACCCGACAGGGAAACTATGGCTACACCTTC. Its protein is CASSTRQGNYGYTF.

This clone was observed a handful of times. V usage is TRBV29-1 and J usage is TRBJ2-2, with D perhaps matching TRBD1 (6 bases). The V gene lost 4 bases and the J gene lost 5 bases, with 11 bases spanning the gap. Germline values: CDR1 SQVTM, CDR2 ANQGSEA. This CDR3 spans 13 amino acids. The CDR3 DNA reads as TGCAGCGTTGGAACAGGGAGAACCGGGGAGCTGTTTTTT. Translating it yields CSVGTGRTGELFF.

The chain recombines TRBV28 with TRBJ2-3; 13 nucleotides line up with TRBD2. The CDR3 has 15 amino acids. Germline V gene data show CDR1 as MDHEN and CDR2 as SYDVKM. J was trimmed by 5 bases and V by 5 bases; bases with no gene match: 4. CDR3 coding DNA: TGTGCCAGCAGTCCTCGGACTAGCGGGAGAGATACGCAGTATTTT. This translates into CASSPRTSGRDTQYF. Full variable domain (rest looked up from reference TRBV28 and TRBJ2-3): DVKVTQSSRYLVKRTGEKVFLECVQDMDHENMFWYRQDPGLGLRLIYFSYDVKMKEKGDIPEGYSVSREKKERFSLILESASTNQTSMYLCASSPRTSGRDTQYFGPGTRLTVL.

The chain couples TRBV5-8 to TRBJ1-6, with a tentative D call TRBD1 (6 bases). CDR3 length: 13 residues. Germline lookup yields CDR1 SGHTS and CDR2 YDEGEE. V shed 4 bases and J shed 10 bases, with 12 bases lying between them. CDR3 sequence (DNA): TGTGCCAGCAGCACTCACAGGGACTCACCCCTCCACTTT. Translating gives CASSTHRDSPLHF.

This clone was observed once. The chain has TRBV4-2 and TRBJ2-7; 10 bases are shared with TRBD2. Germline-derived CDR1 and CDR2 are LGHNA and YNFKEQ. The CDR3 is 16 amino acids. V dropped 2 bases and J dropped 3; count of bases not matched to a gene: 7. The CDR3 DNA follows: TGTGCCAGCAGCCAACCCTCTAGCGGGGGAGACTACGAGCAGTACTTC. Translating it yields CASSQPSSGGDYEQYF.

V usage is TRBV11-3 and J usage is TRBJ2-1; 7 bases map to TRBD2. Germline CDR1 is SGHNT and CDR2 is YENEEA. The CDR3 runs 15 residues. With 5 bases clipped from V and 7 bases from J, the junction kept 11 bases outside the gene matches. Here the CDR3 DNA reads TGTGCCAGCAGCCCGTCGGTGGGGGGGGGAAATGAGCAGTTCTTC. Translating it yields CASSPSVGGGNEQFF.

As to this clone: This sample also contains other DNA sequences that code for the same CDR3. J is TRBJ1-1 and V is TRBV15; 10 bases fit TRBD1. Trimming removed 1 base from V and 1 base from J; junction bases left unmatched: 0. Germline-derived CDR1 and CDR2 are LNHNV and YYDKDF (reference sequence). The CDR3 runs to 15 residues. CDR3 nucleotide sequence: TGTGCCACCAGCAGAGGACAGGGGGCGAACACTGAAGCTTTCTTT. It specifies CATSRGQGANTEAFF. The full variable domain, its missing parts supplied by reference TRBV15 and TRBJ1-1, is DAMVIQNPRYQVTQFGKPVTLSCSQTLNHNVMYWYQQKSSQAPKLLFHYYDKDFNNEADTPDNFQSRRPNTSFCFLDIRSPGLGDTAMYLCATSRGQGANTEAFFGQGTRLTVV.

This clone occurred once. The V call is TRBV28, the J call TRBJ2-1; 10 bases match TRBD1. Trimming at V came to 1 base and at J to 4 bases, leaving 4 bases not matched to a gene. Germline CDR1 reads MDHEN; CDR2 reads SYDVKM. CDR3 size: 16 residues. Written as DNA, the CDR3 is TGTGCCAGCAGTTTATCCGGACAGGGGGAGTACAATGAGCAGTTCTTC. Its protein product is CASSLSGQGEYNEQFF.

This chain joins TRBV24-1 and TRBJ2-1; 8 positions agree with TRBD1. The germline CDR1 and CDR2 sequences are KGHDR and SFDVKD. The CDR3 covers 14 residues. After removal of 8 bases from V and 4 bases from J, the junction contained 6 bases not matched to a gene. CDR3 bases: TGTGCCACCAACCAGGGGGCCTCATACAATGAGCAGTTCTTC. Amino acids: CATNQGASYNEQFF.

The chain carries TRBV19 and TRBJ2-6; D not certain. Trimming took 5 bases from V and 0 from J, leaving 20 bases between them. The CDR3 is 19 residues long. The germline gives CDR1 LNHDA, CDR2 SQIVND (reference sequence). The CDR3 reads CASSFRMGSQSSGANVLTF. In DNA, the CDR3 is TGTGCCAGTAGTTTCCGGATGGGCAGCCAGAGCTCTGGGGCCAACGTCCTGACTTTC.

The chain joins TRBV2 to TRBJ2-5; a weak D match, TRBD2 (6 bases). The length of the CDR3 is 13 residues. Germline loops: CDR1 SNHLY, CDR2 FYNNEI. Deletions cut 5 bases from V and 1 base from J, with 8 bases between. The CDR3 bases are TGTGCCAGCAGTCGGGAGTCCCAAGAGACCCAGTACTTC. Translation: CASSRESQETQYF.

This chain joins TRBV9 and TRBJ2-1; 8 bases are a match to TRBD2. The CDR3 is 14 residues long. Trimming at V came to 0 bases and at J to 6 bases, leaving 2 bases not matched to a gene. Germline V lookup: CDR1 SGDLS, CDR2 YYNGEE. CDR3 protein: CASSVEAGVNEQFF. The CDR3 DNA reads as TGTGCCAGCAGCGTAGAAGCGGGGGTCAATGAGCAGTTCTTC. Looking up the rest from reference TRBV9 and TRBJ2-1 gives the full variable domain: DSGVTQTPKHLITATGQRVTLRCSPRSGDLSVYWYQQSLDQGLQFLIQYYNGEERAKGNILERFSAQQFPDLHSELNLSSLELGDSALYFCASSVEAGVNEQFFGPGTRLTVL.

This clone was seen once. In nucleotides, the CDR3 is TGTGCCAGCAGCCGTCAAGCGGGGCTGAACACCGGGGAGCTGTTTTTT. It codes for CASSRQAGLNTGELFF. This sequence joins TRBV11-1 and TRBJ2-2; 7 nucleotides line up with TRBD2. The CDR3 has 16 amino acids. CDR1 and CDR2 (germline): SGHAT, FQDESV (reference sequence). Trimming took 5 bases from V and 1 from J; bases not matched to a gene: 7.

The rearrangement links TRBV27 to TRBJ2-1, with 8 nucleotides matching TRBD1. This CDR3 comprises 17 residues. Germline V gene data show CDR1 as MNHEY and CDR2 as SMNVEV (reference sequence). The V gene end was trimmed by 8 bases and the J gene end by 1 base; junction bases not matched to a gene: 13. CDR3 nucleotides: TGTGCCAGCCGTGGGGCAGGGGGCTTCGGATCCTACAATGAGCAGTTCTTC. Its translation is CASRGAGGFGSYNEQFF.

J is TRBJ2-3 and V is TRBV24-1; 12 positions match TRBD2. Trimming took 5 bases from V and 12 from J; bases not matched to a gene: 17. CDR3 length: 17 residues. CDR1 KGHDR and CDR2 SFDVKD come from the germline V gene. The chain's CDR3 is CATSGPRLAGEGVTQYF. The CDR3 DNA follows: TGTGCCACCAGTGGACCCCGACTAGCGGGAGAGGGTGTAACACAGTATTTT.

The chain couples TRBV24-1 to TRBJ2-3, with D possibly being TRBD1 (6 bases). The germline V and J ends were trimmed by 5 bases and 1 base, with 12 bases remaining between them. Germline V gene lookup returns CDR1 KGHDR and CDR2 SFDVKD. The CDR3 loop spans 15 amino acids. The CDR3 loop is CATSGGPGGTDTQYF. The CDR3, as DNA: TGTGCCACCAGTGGCGGGCCAGGGGGCACAGATACGCAGTATTTT.